The next 23 T cell receptor beta chains were all read from a single sample in a study of blood T cell repertoires in COVID-19 (dated by TCRdb to 2018 to 2021). The library was obtained by the immunoSEQ multiplex PCR assay. Here the immuneACCESS table is served through TCRdb, limited to in-frame sequences with V and J called. Missing clones are a known gap in these copies; in checked studies unresolved V genes cover under half, and the rest lacks a known reason. The sample table lists fewer than 600,000 clones, approximately 90% of them with a count of one. The ten top clones hold approximately 1.8% of the sample. Material for sequencing was PBMCs or T cells enriched from blood (not recorded which). All receptors come from a woman aged 40 to 49 who had recovered from COVID-19.

This sequence joins TRBV24-1 and TRBJ1-2; 10 bases fit TRBD1. The CDR3 runs 15 residues. Germline CDR1 KGHDR, CDR2 SFDVKD. V lost 2 bases, J lost 7 bases, and 6 bases stayed unmatched. CDR3 sequence (DNA): TGTGCCACCAGTGATTCATGGACAGGGGGTGGTGGCTACACCTTC. Encoded protein: CATSDSWTGGGGYTF.

For the CDR3, the DNA is TGTGCCAGCAGCTTAGCTTGGTCGGGAGGGGAAGAGACCCAGTACTTC. Translating gives CASSLAWSGGEETQYF. The J gene is TRBJ2-5, the V gene TRBV7-9; 8 nucleotides align to TRBD2. Unmatched junction bases numbered 6, after V lost 0 bases and J lost 3 bases. The germline gives CDR1 SEHNR, CDR2 FQNEAQ (reference sequence). CDR3 length equals 16 residues. The full variable domain, its missing parts supplied by reference TRBV7-9 and TRBJ2-5, is DTGVSQNPRHKITKRGQNVTFRCDPISEHNRLYWYRQTLGQGPEFLTYFQNEAQLEKSRLLSDRFSAERPKGSFSTLEIQRTEQGDSAMYLCASSLAWSGGEETQYFGPGTRLLVL.

The chain couples TRBV10-3 to TRBJ2-1; TRBD1 is a possible D gene (6 bases). This CDR3 spans 14 amino acids. CDR1 is ENHRY and CDR2 is SYGVKD in the germline V gene. The V gene lost 6 bases and the J gene lost 0 bases, with 9 bases spanning the gap. CDR3 sequence (DNA): TGTGCCATCAGCACAGGGAGCTCCTACAATGAGCAGTTCTTC. It codes for CAISTGSSYNEQFF.

This chain links TRBV7-2 with TRBJ2-5; D not certain. CDR3 length: 14 amino acids. Trimming took 5 bases from V and 2 from J, leaving 12 bases between them. Germline-derived CDR1 and CDR2 are SGHTA and FQGNSA. In DNA, the CDR3 is TGTGCCAGCAGCCAAGATGGGCCACAAGAGACCCAGTACTTC. This translates into CASSQDGPQETQYF.

The chain is built from TRBV9 and TRBJ2-2; TRBD2 is a possible D gene (5 bases). This CDR3 spans 15 amino acids. Germline V CDR1 and CDR2: SGDLS, YYNGEE. Trimming removed 0 bases from V and 2 bases from J, with 8 bases in between. This chain's CDR3 is CASSVGRGNTGELFF. The CDR3 nucleotides read TGTGCCAGCAGCGTAGGTCGGGGAAACACCGGGGAGCTGTTTTTT.

This chain uses TRBV7-9 with TRBJ1-1; a weak D match, TRBD1 (5 bases). V lost 5 bases to trimming and J lost 8 bases, with 12 bases between them. Germline V gene sequence: CDR1 SEHNR, CDR2 FQNEAQ (reference sequence). The CDR3 runs 12 residues. CDR3 sequence: CASSLGVGEAFF. Here the CDR3 DNA reads TGTGCCAGCAGCCTAGGGGTGGGCGAAGCTTTCTTT.

J is TRBJ2-7 and V is TRBV7-9, with D hard to call. Trimming removed 4 bases at V and 7 bases at J, with 11 bases between. The CDR3 length is 12 residues. CDR1 and CDR2 from the germline V gene are SEHNR and FQNEAQ (reference sequence). The CDR3 DNA sequence: TGTGCCAGCAGCTCCACTCCACCGGAGCAGTACTTC. Residues: CASSSTPPEQYF.

CDR3 residues: CSAVRAPGLEQYF. The CDR3 DNA reads as TGCAGCGCCGTCCGCGCGCCTGGGCTAGAGCAGTACTTC. The gene calls are TRBV29-1 and TRBJ2-7; D is ambiguous. V was pared by 7 bases and J by 7 bases, with 20 bases between. Germline CDR1 and CDR2: SQVTM and ANQGSEA. This CDR3 is 13 amino acids long.

V usage is TRBV5-1 and J usage is TRBJ1-1; TRBD1 might be the D (6 bases). Trimming pared 4 bases from V and 1 base from J, leaving 11 bases between. This CDR3 region has 14 residues. Germline CDR1 reads SGHRS; CDR2 reads YFSETQ. The CDR3 sequence: CASSPGVPNTEAFF. The CDR3 coding sequence is TGCGCCAGCAGCCCAGGGGTACCGAACACTGAAGCTTTCTTT.

The chain combines TRBV11-3 with TRBJ1-2, with TRBD1 matching over 7 bases. Germline loops: CDR1 SGHNT, CDR2 YENEEA. J lost 7 bases, V lost 5 bases, and 10 bases had no gene match. The CDR3 has 14 amino acids. The CDR3 spells CASSHLEGQSGYTF. The CDR3 nucleotides read TGTGCCAGCAGCCACCTCGAGGGACAGTCTGGCTACACCTTC.

With respect to this clone: Distinct nucleotide sequences in the sample also encode this CDR3. The rearrangement links TRBV15 to TRBJ2-1; TRBD2 aligns across 12 bases. V shed 0 bases, J shed 7 bases, and the junction held 4 bases outside the gene matches. There are 16 residues in the CDR3. Germline V gene data show CDR1 as LNHNV and CDR2 as YYDKDF (reference sequence). The CDR3 DNA reads as TGTGCCACCAGCAGAGATCTAGCGGGAGGGTTAAATGAGCAGTTCTTC. Its translation is CATSRDLAGGLNEQFF.

The CDR3 loop reads CASSSTNTREFF. As DNA, the CDR3 is TGTGCCAGCAGTTCAACCAACACGAGGGAGTTCTTC. This chain uses TRBV27 with TRBJ2-1; D is perhaps TRBD2 (5 bases). Germline-derived CDR1 and CDR2 are MNHEY and SMNVEV (reference sequence). The length of the CDR3 is 12 residues. Trimming shortened V by 4 bases and J by 14 bases, and 15 bases separated the two germline ends.

This clone appeared a few times. The chain links TRBV5-4 to TRBJ2-1, with 9 bases identical to TRBD1. The CDR3 contains 15 residues. Germline V gives CDR1 SGHNT, CDR2 YYREEE (reference sequence). V lost 5 bases to trimming and J lost 5 bases; unmatched junction nucleotides: 8. CDR3 amino acids: CASRLWGQGDNEQFF. The CDR3 DNA sequence: TGTGCCAGCAGATTGTGGGGACAGGGTGACAATGAGCAGTTCTTC.

The rearrangement joins TRBV6-1 to TRBJ2-5; TRBD2 agrees at 12 bases. This CDR3 has 18 residues. Germline V gene sequence: CDR1 MNHNS, CDR2 SASEGT. V dropped 3 bases and J dropped 0; count of bases not matched to a gene: 8. The CDR3 here is CASSEGLAGPWYQETQYF. CDR3 DNA sequence: TGTGCCAGCAGTGAGGGACTAGCGGGCCCTTGGTACCAAGAGACCCAGTACTTC.

This clone is a singleton in its sample. V usage is TRBV5-1 and J usage is TRBJ2-7; 8 bases match TRBD1. There are 14 residues in the CDR3. CDR1 SGHRS and CDR2 YFSETQ come from the germline V gene. Trimming took 4 bases from V and 3 from J; bases not matched to a gene: 6. CDR3 DNA sequence: TGCGCCAGCAGCCCGACAGGGGCTGGCTACGAGCAGTACTTC. Translating it yields CASSPTGAGYEQYF.

This clone was seen just once. The rearrangement links TRBV29-1 to TRBJ2-1; 10 bases map to TRBD2. V shed 7 bases and J 7 bases; nucleotides not matched to a gene: 10. This CDR3 has 14 amino acids. Germline CDR1 SQVTM, CDR2 ANQGSEA. Written as DNA, the CDR3 is TGCAGCGGCGGTCCGGGACTAGCGTTTAATGAGCAGTTCTTC. Its translation: CSGGPGLAFNEQFF.

This clone was counted a single time. J is TRBJ2-1 and V is TRBV18; D may be TRBD1 (5 bases). Trimming pared 2 bases from V and 7 bases from J, leaving 12 bases between. Germline V CDR1 and CDR2: KGHSH, LQKENI. CDR3 size: 14 residues. The CDR3 reads CASSPGPGLNEQFF. The CDR3, as DNA: TGTGCCAGCTCACCAGGTCCAGGGTTGAATGAGCAGTTCTTC.

The genes are TRBV5-1 and TRBJ2-7; 8 bases agree with TRBD2. CDR1 is SGHRS, CDR2 YFSETQ, per germline. The CDR3 is 15 amino acids. The V and J ends lost 4 bases and 2 bases, in that order; junction bases with no gene match: 8. CDR3 DNA: TGCGCCAGCAGCCCGGTGGGGGGACTAGCCTACGAGCAGTACTTC. It codes for CASSPVGGLAYEQYF.

In DNA form, the CDR3 reads TGTGCCAGCAGTGAATCGGTCGGGGTCGATGAGCAGTTCTTC. This sequence encodes CASSESVGVDEQFF. V usage is TRBV2 and J usage is TRBJ2-1; TRBD2 might be the D (5 bases). V was cut by 2 bases and J by 8 bases, with 13 bases left in between. The CDR3 is made up of 14 amino acids. Germline V gives CDR1 SNHLY, CDR2 FYNNEI.

This rearrangement joins TRBV7-9 to TRBJ2-1, with D tentatively TRBD2 (5 bases). From germline, CDR1 is SEHNR and CDR2 FQNEAQ (reference sequence). CDR3 length: 14 residues. Trimming shortened V by 1 base and J by 1 base, and 5 bases separated the two germline ends. The CDR3 sequence: CASSLGGSYNEQFF. CDR3 sequence (DNA): TGTGCCAGCAGCTTAGGAGGGTCCTACAATGAGCAGTTCTTC.

The rearrangement joins TRBV28 to TRBJ2-7, with D tentatively TRBD1 (6 bases). Trimming took off 8 bases at V and 5 bases at J, with 16 bases between the two ends. The germline V gene has CDR1 MDHEN and CDR2 SYDVKM. This CDR3 comprises 13 residues. As DNA, the CDR3 is TGTGCCAGCGGCCAGGGGACCCTCCACGAGCAGTACTTC. It codes for CASGQGTLHEQYF.

This clone came up a few times. The chain joins TRBV4-3 to TRBJ2-1; 8 nucleotides match TRBD2. With V trimmed by 0 bases and J by 1 base, 5 bases remained unmatched. The CDR3 has 17 amino acids. Germline CDR1 and CDR2: LGHNA and YSLEER. CDR3 in amino acids: CASSQDTGGPSYNEQFF. The CDR3 DNA follows: TGCGCCAGCAGCCAAGATACGGGAGGGCCTTCCTACAATGAGCAGTTCTTC.

The chain uses TRBV24-1 and TRBJ2-1, with TRBD2 identical over 13 bases. The CDR3 has 17 amino acids. V dropped 4 bases and J dropped 4; count of bases not matched to a gene: 6. From germline, CDR1 is KGHDR and CDR2 SFDVKD. Here the CDR3 reads CATSDTGLAGMYNEQFF. CDR3 bases: TGTGCCACCAGTGACACGGGACTAGCGGGAATGTACAATGAGCAGTTCTTC.